The 17 T cell receptor beta chains below were found in one sample sequenced in a study of tumor-infiltrating lymphocytes in localized non-small cell lung cancer. Clones were sequenced by immunoSEQ multiplex PCR, and TCRdb holds only the in-frame ones, with some missing. The sample includes some 29,000 clones, 75% to 90% of them seen just once. Material for sequencing was lung tumor tissue. The origin of the receptors is a human donor with non-small cell lung cancer.

The J gene is TRBJ2-5, the V gene TRBV5-4; TRBD2 matches at 8 bases. In germline, CDR1 is SGHNT, CDR2 YYREEE (reference sequence). J was trimmed by 5 bases and V by 3 bases; bases with no gene match: 9. The CDR3 has 15 amino acids. CDR3 region: CASSSLTSGRETQYF. CDR3 sequence (DNA): TGTGCCAGCAGCTCCCTAACTAGCGGAAGGGAGACCCAGTACTTC.

The CDR3 reads CASSWEGAPGETQYF. CDR3 nucleotide sequence: TGCGCCAGCAGCTGGGAGGGGGCGCCGGGCGAGACCCAGTACTTC. This chain links TRBV5-1 with TRBJ2-5; D tentatively reads TRBD1 or TRBD2 (7 bases each). Germline loops: CDR1 SGHRS, CDR2 YFSETQ. The CDR3 spans 15 residues. The V end lost 3 bases, the J end lost 5 bases, and 17 bases lay between the germline ends.

The chain links TRBV20-1 to TRBJ2-7; D may be TRBD2 (5 bases). This CDR3 has 11 residues. Germline assignment: CDR1 DFQATT and CDR2 SNEGSKA (reference sequence). V was shortened by 4 bases and J by 3 bases, with 7 bases between the two germline ends. The DNA for the CDR3 is TGCAGTGCTAACCGGGGCTACGAGCAGTACTTC. It encodes CSANRGYEQYF.

This chain uses TRBV7-2 with TRBJ2-2; D is possibly TRBD1 (6 bases). Germline lookup yields CDR1 SGHTA and CDR2 FQGNSA. V dropped 5 bases and J dropped 7 bases, with 11 bases sitting between them. This CDR3 comprises 13 residues. CDR3 residues: CASSRGGHGELFF. Written as DNA, the CDR3 is TGTGCCAGCAGCCGAGGGGGTCACGGGGAGCTGTTTTTT.

The chain employs TRBV5-1 and TRBJ2-3, with unresolved D. The CDR3 length is 16 residues. The germline CDR1 and CDR2 sequences are SGHRS and YFSETQ. Between the trimmed V and J ends, which lost 0 bases and 6 bases, there was a span of 17 bases. CDR3 protein: CASSLGSTAIVDTQYF. The CDR3 coding sequence is TGCGCCAGCAGCTTGGGGTCGACTGCGATTGTGGATACGCAGTATTTT.

This sequence joins TRBV10-3 and TRBJ2-2, with D uncertain. The V gene lost 4 bases and the J gene lost 4 bases, with 4 bases spanning the gap. CDR3 length equals 12 residues. Germline V CDR1 and CDR2: ENHRY, SYGVKD. Here the CDR3 reads CAISVGTGELFF. CDR3 sequence (DNA): TGTGCCATCAGTGTGGGCACCGGGGAGCTGTTTTTT.

This chain uses TRBV9 with TRBJ1-2; D is unclear. The germline V gene encodes CDR1 SGDLS and CDR2 YYNGEE. The CDR3 spans 14 residues. V lost 1 base, J lost 4 bases, and 11 bases lay in between. This CDR3 reads CASSVQEAGYGYTF. The CDR3 bases are TGTGCCAGCAGCGTACAGGAAGCCGGCTATGGCTACACCTTC.

The chain has TRBV7-2 and TRBJ2-7; D is uncertain. Trimming pared 3 bases from V and 5 bases from J, leaving 8 bases between. The CDR3 has 12 amino acids. Germline values: CDR1 SGHTA, CDR2 FQGNSA. Here the CDR3 reads CASSLTRDEQYF. The DNA for the CDR3 is TGTGCCAGCAGCTTGACCCGGGACGAGCAGTACTTC.

This chain connects TRBV6-5 to TRBJ2-5; 7 bases fit TRBD1. The germline gives CDR1 MNHEY, CDR2 SVGAGI. The CDR3 runs 15 residues. J lost 0 bases, V lost 6 bases, and 7 bases had no gene match. The CDR3 DNA sequence: TGTGCCAGCAGCGGGGACAGTCCCAACCAAGAGACCCAGTACTTC. It is translated as CASSGDSPNQETQYF.

This clone is categorized as medium-sized. The chain is built from TRBV6-1 and TRBJ1-5; a possible D gene is TRBD1 (6 bases). The germline V and J ends were trimmed by 7 bases and 1 base, with 11 bases remaining between them. Germline values: CDR1 MNHNS, CDR2 SASEGT. CDR3 length equals 14 residues. In DNA, the CDR3 is TGTGCCAGCAATCCTACAGGGAGCAATCAGCCCCAGCATTTT. It is translated as CASNPTGSNQPQHF.

The chain couples TRBV5-1 to TRBJ2-7; D is perhaps TRBD1 (6 bases). The CDR3 has 12 amino acids. Trimming stripped 7 bases from V and 6 bases from J, with 14 bases between. Germline V gives CDR1 SGHRS, CDR2 YFSETQ. This CDR3 is CASRQELGEQYF. Written as DNA, the CDR3 is TGCGCCAGCCGACAGGAGTTGGGCGAGCAGTACTTC.

This chain connects TRBV5-1 to TRBJ1-1; 10 nucleotides match TRBD1. The V and J ends lost 7 bases and 5 bases, in that order; junction bases with no gene match: 11. The CDR3 extends over 15 amino acids. Looked up from germline, CDR1 is SGHRS and CDR2 is YFSETQ. The CDR3 region has the DNA TGCGCCAGCTCCCCCCGGGACAGGGGTTGGACTGAAGCTTTCTTT. The encoded protein is CASSPRDRGWTEAFF.

The chain is built from TRBV4-1 and TRBJ2-5, with TRBD1 identical over 9 bases. V dropped 4 bases and J dropped 5; count of bases not matched to a gene: 2. Looked up from germline, CDR1 is MGHRA and CDR2 is YSYEKL. This CDR3 has 13 amino acids. This CDR3 reads CASSRDRVETQYF. The CDR3 nucleotides are TGCGCCAGCAGCCGGGACAGGGTGGAGACCCAGTACTTC.

This chain joins TRBV7-9 and TRBJ2-5; maybe TRBD1 (6 bases). The CDR3 consists of 13 residues. V dropped 3 bases and J dropped 3 bases, with 8 bases sitting between them. The germline gives CDR1 SEHNR, CDR2 FQNEAQ (reference sequence). The CDR3: CASSFRGKETQYF. The DNA for the CDR3 is TGTGCCAGCAGCTTCAGGGGAAAAGAGACCCAGTACTTC.

The chain joins TRBV6-4 to TRBJ1-1; TRBD1 is a possible D gene (6 bases). Germline V gives CDR1 MRHNA, CDR2 SNTAGT. V was clipped by 4 bases and J by 10 bases, with 16 bases between them. The CDR3 length is 13 residues. In nucleotides, the CDR3 is TGTGCCAGCAGTGCAGACGGCCGAGGGGGAGCTTTCTTT. Amino acid sequence: CASSADGRGGAFF.

This clone was counted only a few times. V and J are TRBV18 and TRBJ1-2; a possible D gene is TRBD1 (5 bases). The CDR3 extends over 15 amino acids. V was trimmed by 3 bases and J by 2 bases, leaving 13 bases between them. Germline V CDR1 and CDR2: KGHSH, LQKENI. CDR3 in DNA: TGTGCCAGCTCACCGAAGGCCCGGGACAACTATGGCTACACCTTC. This gives the protein CASSPKARDNYGYTF.

This rearrangement joins TRBV5-4 to TRBJ1-2, with 7 bases lining up with TRBD1. Trimming took 2 bases from V and 3 from J; bases not matched to a gene: 4. The CDR3 is 14 amino acids. Germline V gene sequence: CDR1 SGHNT, CDR2 YYREEE (reference sequence). The CDR3 reads CASSLGGVDYGYTF. The DNA of the CDR3 is TGTGCCAGCAGCTTAGGGGGCGTTGACTATGGCTACACCTTC.